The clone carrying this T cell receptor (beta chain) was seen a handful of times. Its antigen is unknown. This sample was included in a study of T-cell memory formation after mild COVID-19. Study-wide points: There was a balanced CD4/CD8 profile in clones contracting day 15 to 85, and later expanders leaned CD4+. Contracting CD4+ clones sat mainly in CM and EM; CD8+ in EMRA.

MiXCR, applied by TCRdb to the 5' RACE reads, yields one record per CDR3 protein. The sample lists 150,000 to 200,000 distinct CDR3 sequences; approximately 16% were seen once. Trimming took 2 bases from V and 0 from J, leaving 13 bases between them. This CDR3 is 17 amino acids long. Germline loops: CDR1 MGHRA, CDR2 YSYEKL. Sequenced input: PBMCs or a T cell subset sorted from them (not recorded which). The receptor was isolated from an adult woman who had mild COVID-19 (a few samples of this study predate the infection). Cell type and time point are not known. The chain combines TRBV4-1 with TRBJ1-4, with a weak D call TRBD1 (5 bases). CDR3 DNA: TGCGCCAGCAGCCAATCCGGGACGGTTGCAACTAATGAAAAACTGTTTTTT. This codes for CASSQSGTVATNEKLFF.